The subject of this entry is one T cell receptor (beta chain). This clonotype was seen ten or more times. The antigen this receptor binds is unknown. No much larger clone exists at a distance of one base, and base qualities are not known. The CDR3 numbers 15 residues from cysteine through phenylalanine. Only the CDR3 DNA is retained, 45 bases long and in frame from the first base. In the germline V gene, CDR1 corresponds to MNHEY and CDR2 to SVGAGI. V lost 8 bases and J lost 0 bases; the stretch between them is 14 bases long. TCRdb names Illumina NovaSeq 6000 as the instrument used. TCR cDNA was synthesized by 5'RACE template switching, which introduced a universal primer site and unique molecular identifiers. cDNA synthesis was primed from both the TCR alpha and TCR beta constant segments. Library amplification used two PCR steps, and the second PCR step added sample barcodes and sequencing adapters. Sequencing of the libraries was done on either Illumina HiSeq 2500 (2x100 bp) or NovaSeq (2x150 bp). Regarding the original processing steps: Demultiplexing of reads and collapsing into UMI consensus sequences were performed with MIGEC, and V(D)J alignment was carried out with MiXCR. Vaccine-responding clonotypes were defined with edgeR using replicate PBMC samples, requiring FDR below 0.01 and a log2 fold change above 5 up to day 15. Each bulk clonotype was labeled CD4 or CD8 based on which sequenced repertoire, CD4 or CD8, contained the clonotype at higher abundance. In-frame beta chains were kept once TCRdb had trimmed the public reads at Q25 with fastp and called clones with MiXCR. Each record represents a unique CDR3 protein, reported with the most common genes and DNA among its rows. In this record, the V and J calls reflect TCRdb's handling and not the investigators' own analysis. In this sample the table shows about 260,000 distinct CDR3 sequences, roughly 4% of which occur a single time. Together, the top ten hold 19% of the sample.

This entry is derived from a study of T cells after yellow fever vaccination (dated by TCRdb to the late 2010s). In the study overall: The SMART-Seq v4 Ultra Low Input RNA kit was used to prepare libraries from fractions with low cell numbers. Bulk TCR alpha and beta repertoires were sequenced longitudinally to track T-cell clones before and after primary and booster YFV17D yellow fever vaccination. Two healthy male donors, one aged 18 to 29 and one aged 30 to 40 years, made up the cohort. Blood was drawn at multiple timepoints before and after primary and secondary immunization, with bulk PBMC replicates and cell subsets isolated. The full study reports these points: The secondary T-cell response was found to be weaker but faster than the primary response, with a peak reached on day 5 rather than on day 15. A small share of clonotypes occurred in both CD4 and CD8 compartments, likely arising from convergent recombination. The study included only two donors, which limits how far the findings can be generalized. FACS-sorted repertoires could contain abundant contaminating clonotypes from the bulk population, so computational filtering was required. Most clones expanded after primary vaccination were re-detected after the booster (around 96% of CD4 and around nine tenths of CD8), suggesting broad memory maintenance.

The treatment or condition label, read with the paper, signifies: live attenuated yellow fever vaccine strain. At every blood-draw timepoint, two biological replicates of bulk PBMCs were collected. A standard Ficoll-Paque protocol was used to isolate PBMCs from peripheral blood. TriZol was used to extract RNA from bulk PBMCs, CD4 and CD8 fractions, and dextramer-positive and dextramer-negative fractions. This receptor was taken from a young man who received the YFV17D yellow fever vaccine. The specimen was PBMCs, collected 15 days after the yellow fever booster vaccination. The rearranged segments are TRBV6-5 and TRBJ2-1, with no confidently assigned D gene. The CDR3 sequence is CASCPEGYSYNEQFF. At the DNA level, the sequence is TGTGCCAGCTGTCCGGAAGGGTACTCCTACAATGAGCAGTTCTTC.